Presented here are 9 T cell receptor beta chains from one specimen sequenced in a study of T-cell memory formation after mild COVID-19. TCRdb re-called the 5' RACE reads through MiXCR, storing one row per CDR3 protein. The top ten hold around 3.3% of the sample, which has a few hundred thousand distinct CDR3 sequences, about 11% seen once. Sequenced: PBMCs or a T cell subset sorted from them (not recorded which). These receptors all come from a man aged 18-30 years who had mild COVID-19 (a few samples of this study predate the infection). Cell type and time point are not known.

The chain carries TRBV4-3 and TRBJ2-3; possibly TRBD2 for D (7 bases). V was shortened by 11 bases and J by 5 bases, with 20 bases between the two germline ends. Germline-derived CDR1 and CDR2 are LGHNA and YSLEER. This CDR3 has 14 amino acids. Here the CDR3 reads CAGGGQINEDTQYF. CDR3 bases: TGCGCCGGGGGGGGGCAGATAAACGAAGATACGCAGTATTTT.

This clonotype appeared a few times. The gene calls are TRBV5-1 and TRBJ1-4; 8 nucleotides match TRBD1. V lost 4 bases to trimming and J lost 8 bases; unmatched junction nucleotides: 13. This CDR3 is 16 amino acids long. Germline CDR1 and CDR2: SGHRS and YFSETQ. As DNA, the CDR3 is TGCGCCAGCAGCCTAGGACAGGGAAATCCTTCCGAAAAACTGTTTTTT. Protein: CASSLGQGNPSEKLFF.

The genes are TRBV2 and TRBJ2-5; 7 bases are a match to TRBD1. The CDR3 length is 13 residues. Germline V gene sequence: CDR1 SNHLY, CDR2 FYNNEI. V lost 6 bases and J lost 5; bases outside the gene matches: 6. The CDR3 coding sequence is TGTGCCAGCAGAGACAGGGTAATGGAGACCCAGTACTTC. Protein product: CASRDRVMETQYF.

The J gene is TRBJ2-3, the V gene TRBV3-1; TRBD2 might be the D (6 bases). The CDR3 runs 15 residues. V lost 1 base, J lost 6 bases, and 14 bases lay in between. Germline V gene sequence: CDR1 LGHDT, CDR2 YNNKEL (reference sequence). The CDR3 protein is CASSQVLEGRDTQYF. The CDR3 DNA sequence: TGTGCCAGCAGCCAAGTTCTGGAAGGGAGGGATACGCAGTATTTT.

CDR3 sequence (DNA): TGTGCCAGCAGTTTAACGGGACAGGGGGCGCTCGGCTACACCTTC. This encodes CASSLTGQGALGYTF. This chain joins TRBV12-3 or TRBV12-4 and TRBJ1-2; TRBD1 matches at 12 bases. CDR3 length: 15 residues. J was trimmed by 8 bases and V by 2 bases; bases with no gene match: 6.

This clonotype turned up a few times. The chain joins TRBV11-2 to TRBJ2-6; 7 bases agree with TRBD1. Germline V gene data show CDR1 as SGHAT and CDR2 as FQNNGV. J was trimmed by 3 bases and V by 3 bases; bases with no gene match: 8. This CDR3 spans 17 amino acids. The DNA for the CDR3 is TGTGCCAGCAGCTTGCTACAGGGGCGACGTGGGGCCAACGTCCTGACTTTC. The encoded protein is CASSLLQGRRGANVLTF.

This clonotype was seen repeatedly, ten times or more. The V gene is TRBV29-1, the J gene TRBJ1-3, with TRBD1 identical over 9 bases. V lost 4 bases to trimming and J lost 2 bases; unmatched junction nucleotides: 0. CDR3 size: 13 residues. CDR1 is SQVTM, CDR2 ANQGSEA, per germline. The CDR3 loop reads CSVGTGAGNTIYF. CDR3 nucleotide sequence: TGCAGCGTTGGGACAGGGGCTGGAAACACCATATATTTT.

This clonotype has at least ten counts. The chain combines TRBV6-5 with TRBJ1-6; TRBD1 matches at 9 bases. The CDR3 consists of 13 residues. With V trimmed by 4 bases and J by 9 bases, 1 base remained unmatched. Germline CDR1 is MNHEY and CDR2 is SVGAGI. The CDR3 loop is CASSSQGASPLHF. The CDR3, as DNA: TGTGCCAGCAGTTCACAGGGGGCTTCACCCCTCCACTTT.

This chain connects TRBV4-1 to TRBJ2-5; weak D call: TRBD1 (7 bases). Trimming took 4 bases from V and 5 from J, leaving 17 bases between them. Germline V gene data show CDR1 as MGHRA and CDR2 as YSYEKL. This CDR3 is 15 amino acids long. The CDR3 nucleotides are TGCGCCAGCAGCCCGGAGGGACAGCCCCGGGAGACCCAGTACTTC. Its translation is CASSPEGQPRETQYF.